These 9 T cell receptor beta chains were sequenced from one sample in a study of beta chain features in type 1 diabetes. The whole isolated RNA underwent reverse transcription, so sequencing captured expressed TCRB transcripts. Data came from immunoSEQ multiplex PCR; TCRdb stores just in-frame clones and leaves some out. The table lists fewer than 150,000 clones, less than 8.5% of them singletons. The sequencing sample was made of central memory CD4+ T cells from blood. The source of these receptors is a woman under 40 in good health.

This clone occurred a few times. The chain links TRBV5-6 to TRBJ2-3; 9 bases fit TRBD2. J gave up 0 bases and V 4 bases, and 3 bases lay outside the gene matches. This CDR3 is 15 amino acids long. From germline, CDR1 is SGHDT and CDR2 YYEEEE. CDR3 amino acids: CASSALAGSTDTQYF. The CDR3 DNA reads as TGTGCCAGCAGCGCCCTAGCGGGGAGCACAGATACGCAGTATTTT. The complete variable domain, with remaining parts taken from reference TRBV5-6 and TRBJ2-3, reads DAGVTQSPTHLIKTRGQQVTLRCSPKSGHDTVSWYQQALGQGPQFIFQYYEEEERQRGNFPDRFSGHQFPNYSSELNVNALLLGDSALYLCASSALAGSTDTQYFGPGTRLTVL.

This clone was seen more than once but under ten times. CDR3 sequence (DNA): TGTGCCAGCAGCTTTCGGACAGGGGCGAACTATGGCTACACCTTC. Protein sequence: CASSFRTGANYGYTF. The rearrangement joins TRBV7-2 to TRBJ1-2, with 9 bases identical to TRBD1. The CDR3 is 15 residues long. The V and J ends lost 3 bases and 2 bases, in that order; junction bases with no gene match: 4. Germline loops: CDR1 SGHTA, CDR2 FQGNSA.

The CDR3 nucleotides read TGTGCCAGCCGCCCAGTAGCGGGAGGGGGTAGCACAGATACGCAGTATTTT. Translated, it gives CASRPVAGGGSTDTQYF. This sequence joins TRBV28 and TRBJ2-3; 11 nucleotides line up with TRBD2. Germline loops: CDR1 MDHEN, CDR2 SYDVKM. The CDR3 sequence is 17 residues long. The J segment lost 0 bases and the V segment lost 8 bases, leaving 10 bases of the junction unmatched.

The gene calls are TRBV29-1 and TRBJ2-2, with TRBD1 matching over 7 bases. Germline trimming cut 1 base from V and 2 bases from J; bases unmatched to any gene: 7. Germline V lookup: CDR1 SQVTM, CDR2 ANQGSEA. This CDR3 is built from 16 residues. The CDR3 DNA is TGCAGCGTTGAAGGCTCGGGACAGACTAACACCGGGGAGCTGTTTTTT. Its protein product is CSVEGSGQTNTGELFF.

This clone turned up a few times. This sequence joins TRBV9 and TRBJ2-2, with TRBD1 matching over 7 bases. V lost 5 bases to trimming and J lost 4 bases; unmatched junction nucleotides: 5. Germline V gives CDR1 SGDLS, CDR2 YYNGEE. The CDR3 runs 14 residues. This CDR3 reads CASREGQVTGELFF. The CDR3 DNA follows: TGTGCCAGCAGGGAAGGACAGGTCACCGGGGAGCTGTTTTTT.

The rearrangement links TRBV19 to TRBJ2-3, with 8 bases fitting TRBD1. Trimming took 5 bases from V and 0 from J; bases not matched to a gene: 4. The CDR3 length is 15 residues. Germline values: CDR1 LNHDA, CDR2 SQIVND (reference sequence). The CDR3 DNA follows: TGTGCCAGTAGTTTCCGGGACAGGAGCACAGATACGCAGTATTTT. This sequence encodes CASSFRDRSTDTQYF.

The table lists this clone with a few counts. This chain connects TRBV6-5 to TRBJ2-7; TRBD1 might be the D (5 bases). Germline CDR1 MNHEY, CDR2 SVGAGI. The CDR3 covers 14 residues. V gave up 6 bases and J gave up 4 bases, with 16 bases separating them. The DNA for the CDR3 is TGTGCCAGCAGGCCAGAAGGGGATCGGTACGAGCAGTACTTC. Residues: CASRPEGDRYEQYF.

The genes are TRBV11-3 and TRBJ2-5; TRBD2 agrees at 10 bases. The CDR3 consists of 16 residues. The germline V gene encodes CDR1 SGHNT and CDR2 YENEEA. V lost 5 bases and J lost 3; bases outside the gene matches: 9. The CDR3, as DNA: TGTGCCAGCAGCAAGGGACTAGCGAATTATAAAGAGACCCAGTACTTC. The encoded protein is CASSKGLANYKETQYF.

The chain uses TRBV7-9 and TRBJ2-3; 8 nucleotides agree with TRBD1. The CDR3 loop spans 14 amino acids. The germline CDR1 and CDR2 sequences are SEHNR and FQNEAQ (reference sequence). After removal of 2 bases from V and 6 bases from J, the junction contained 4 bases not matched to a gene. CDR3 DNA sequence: TGTGCCAGCAGCTTACAGGGGGCCTGGGATACGCAGTATTTT. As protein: CASSLQGAWDTQYF.